The clone carrying this T cell receptor (beta chain) showed up many times. Its antigen is unidentified. Incorporated into the TCR beta cDNA libraries were unique molecular identifiers, which served to reduce PCR and sequencing biases. TCRdb re-analysed the PCR reads in MiXCR, keeping a single row per CDR3 protein. The sample lists fewer than 850,000 distinct CDR3 sequences; just over 45% were seen once. The data originate from a study of post-analysis software for immune sequencing data. Study-wide findings and caveats: Patients had higher frequencies than controls of about 5 TRBV segments, including TRBV5-6, TRBV5-1 and TRBV20-1.

Losses at the gene ends were 0 bases for V and 4 bases for J; bases not matched to a gene: 4. CDR3 length: 15 residues. The V gene's germline CDR1 is LGHNA and CDR2 YNFKEQ. Sequenced input: blood. This chain connects TRBV4-2 to TRBJ2-7; the match to TRBD2 covers 9 bases. The receptor was isolated from a girl between 10 and 17 years old with multiple sclerosis. In DNA form, the CDR3 reads TGTGCCAGCAGCCAAGAGACTAGCGGACCTTACGAGCAGTACTTC. Encoded protein: CASSQETSGPYEQYF.